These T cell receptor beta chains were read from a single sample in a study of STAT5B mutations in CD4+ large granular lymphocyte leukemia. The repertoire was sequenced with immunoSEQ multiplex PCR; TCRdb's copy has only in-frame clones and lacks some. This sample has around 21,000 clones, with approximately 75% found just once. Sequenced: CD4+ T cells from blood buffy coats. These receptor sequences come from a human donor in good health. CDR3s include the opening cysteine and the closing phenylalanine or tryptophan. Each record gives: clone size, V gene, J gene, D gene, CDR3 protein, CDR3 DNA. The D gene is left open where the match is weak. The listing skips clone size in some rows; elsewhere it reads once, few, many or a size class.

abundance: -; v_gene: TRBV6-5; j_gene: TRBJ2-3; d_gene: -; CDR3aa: CASRLPGTDTQYF; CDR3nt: TGTGCCAGCAGACTACCAGGGACAGATACGCAGTATTTT
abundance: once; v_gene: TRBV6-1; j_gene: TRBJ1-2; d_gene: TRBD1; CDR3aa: CASRQLGTGYGYTF; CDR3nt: TGTGCCAGCAGGCAACTAGGGACAGGCTATGGCTACACCTTC
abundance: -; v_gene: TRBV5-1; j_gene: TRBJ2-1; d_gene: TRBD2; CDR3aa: CASSLAGWTSIEQFF; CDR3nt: TGCGCCAGCAGCTTGGCCGGATGGACTAGCATTGAGCAGTTCTTC
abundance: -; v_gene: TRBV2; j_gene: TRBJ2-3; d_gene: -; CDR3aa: CASKGGRAGSTDTQYF; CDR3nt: TGTGCCAGCAAAGGGGGCAGGGCGGGGAGCACAGATACGCAGTATTTT
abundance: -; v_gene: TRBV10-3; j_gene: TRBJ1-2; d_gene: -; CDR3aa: CAISEARTAINYGYTF; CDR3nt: TGTGCCATCAGTGAGGCCCGGACAGCTATTAACTATGGCTACACCTTC
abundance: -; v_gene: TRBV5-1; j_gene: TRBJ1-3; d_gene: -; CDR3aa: CASAIGRGQGNTIYF; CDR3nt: TGCGCCAGCGCGATCGGCCGGGGGCAAGGAAACACCATATATTTT
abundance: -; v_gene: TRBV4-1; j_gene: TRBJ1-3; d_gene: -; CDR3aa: CASSQDSPTSFRDIGNTIYF; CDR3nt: TGCGCCAGCAGCCAAGATTCGCCGACCTCATTCCGGGACATCGGAAACACCATATATTTT
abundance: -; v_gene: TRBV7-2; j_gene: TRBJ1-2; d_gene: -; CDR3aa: CASSSGGRATDYGYTF; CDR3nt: TGTGCCAGCAGCTCGGGGGGCAGGGCGACTGACTATGGCTACACCTTC
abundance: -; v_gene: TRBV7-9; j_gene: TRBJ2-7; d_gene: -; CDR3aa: CASSPDSHYEQYF; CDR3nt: TGTGCCAGCAGCCCAGACAGCCACTACGAGCAGTACTTC
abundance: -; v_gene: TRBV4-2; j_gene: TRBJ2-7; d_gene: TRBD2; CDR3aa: CASGPSSGGPYEQYF; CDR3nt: TGTGCCAGCGGCCCCTCTAGCGGGGGGCCCTACGAGCAGTACTTC
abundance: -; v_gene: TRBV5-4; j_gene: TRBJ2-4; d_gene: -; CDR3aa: CASSLLGGPMQNIQYF; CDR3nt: TGTGCCAGCAGCTTGTTAGGAGGCCCCATGCAAAACATTCAGTACTTC
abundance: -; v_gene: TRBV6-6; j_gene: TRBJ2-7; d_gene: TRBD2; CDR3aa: CASRHPTSGISYEQYF; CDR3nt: TGTGCCAGCAGGCATCCAACTAGCGGGATCTCCTACGAGCAGTACTTC
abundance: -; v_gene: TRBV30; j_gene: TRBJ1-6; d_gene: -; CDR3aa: CAWSTGGQNSPLHF; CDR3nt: TGTGCCTGGAGTACCGGGGGGCAAAATTCACCCCTCCACTTT
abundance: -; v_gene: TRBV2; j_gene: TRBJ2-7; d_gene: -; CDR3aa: CASVWGQGNEQYF; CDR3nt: TGTGCCAGCGTTTGGGGTCAAGGGAACGAGCAGTACTTC
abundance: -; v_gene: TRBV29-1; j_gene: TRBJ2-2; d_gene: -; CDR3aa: CSVRDTNTGELFF; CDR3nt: TGCAGCGTAAGGGACACAAACACCGGGGAGCTGTTTTTT
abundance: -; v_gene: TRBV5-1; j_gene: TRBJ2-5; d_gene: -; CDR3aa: CASSSPQGHQETQYF; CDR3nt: TGCGCCAGCAGCTCCCCCCAGGGCCATCAAGAGACCCAGTACTTC
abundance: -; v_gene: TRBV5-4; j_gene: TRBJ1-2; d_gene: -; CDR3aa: CASSLPTANYGYTF; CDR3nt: TGTGCCAGCAGCCTGCCGACGGCGAACTATGGCTACACCTTC
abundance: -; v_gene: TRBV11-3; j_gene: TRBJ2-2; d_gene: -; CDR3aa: CASSLGGRSGNTGELFF; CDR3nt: TGTGCCAGCAGCTTAGGGGGACGGTCCGGGAACACCGGGGAGCTGTTTTTT
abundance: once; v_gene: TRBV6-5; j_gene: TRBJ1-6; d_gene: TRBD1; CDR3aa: CASSSRQGLESPLHF; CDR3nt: TGTGCCAGCAGTTCGCGACAGGGTTTGGAATCACCCCTCCACTTT
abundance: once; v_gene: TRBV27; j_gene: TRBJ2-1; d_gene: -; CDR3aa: CASSLLDRDNEQFF; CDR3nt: TGTGCCAGCAGTTTACTTGACCGAGACAATGAGCAGTTCTTC
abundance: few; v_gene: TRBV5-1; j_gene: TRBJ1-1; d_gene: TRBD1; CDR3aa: CASSLGGQGLEAFF; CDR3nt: TGCGCCAGCAGCTTGGGGGGACAGGGGTTAGAGGCTTTCTTT
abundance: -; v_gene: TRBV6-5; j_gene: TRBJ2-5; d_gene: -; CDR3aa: CASTTLSQTKETQYF; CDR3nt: TGTGCCAGCACTACGCTTAGCCAGACAAAAGAGACCCAGTACTTC
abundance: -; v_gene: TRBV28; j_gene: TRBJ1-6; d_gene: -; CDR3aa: CASRINSPLHF; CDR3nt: TGTGCCAGCAGGATTAATTCACCCCTCCACTTT
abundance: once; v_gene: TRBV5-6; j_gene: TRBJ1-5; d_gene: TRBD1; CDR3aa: CASSMQGQKINQPQHF; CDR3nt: TGTGCCAGCAGCATGCAGGGACAGAAGATTAATCAGCCCCAGCATTTT
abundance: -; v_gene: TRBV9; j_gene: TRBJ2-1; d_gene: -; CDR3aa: CASSVASGEYNEQFF; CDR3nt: TGTGCCAGCAGCGTGGCCAGCGGAGAGTACAATGAGCAGTTCTTC
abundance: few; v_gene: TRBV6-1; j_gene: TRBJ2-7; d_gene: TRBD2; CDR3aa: CASQTAGATYEQYF; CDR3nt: TGTGCCAGCCAGACGGCGGGAGCAACCTACGAGCAGTACTTC
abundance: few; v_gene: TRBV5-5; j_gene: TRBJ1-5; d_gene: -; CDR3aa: CASSPSGGADQPQHF; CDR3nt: TGTGCCAGCAGCCCAAGCGGGGGGGCTGATCAGCCCCAGCATTTT
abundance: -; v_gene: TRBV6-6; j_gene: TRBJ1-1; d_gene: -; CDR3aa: CASSRAPPQQNTEAFF; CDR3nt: TGTGCCAGCAGTCGGGCCCCTCCCCAACAGAACACTGAAGCTTTCTTT
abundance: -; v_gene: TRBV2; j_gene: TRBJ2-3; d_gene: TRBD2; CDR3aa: CASRKSPWLAGSSTDTQYF; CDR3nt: TGTGCCAGCAGGAAGAGCCCGTGGCTAGCGGGGTCTAGCACAGATACGCAGTATTTT
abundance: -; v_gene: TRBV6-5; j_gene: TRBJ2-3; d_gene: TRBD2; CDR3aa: CASSRTSADTQYF; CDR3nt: TGTGCCAGCAGCCGAACTAGCGCAGATACGCAGTATTTT
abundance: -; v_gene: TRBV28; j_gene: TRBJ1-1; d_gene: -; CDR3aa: CASSLRNTEAFF; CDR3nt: TGTGCCAGCAGTTTACGGAACACTGAAGCTTTCTTT
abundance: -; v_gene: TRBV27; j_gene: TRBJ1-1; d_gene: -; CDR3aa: CASSFGTLLNTEAFF; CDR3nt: TGTGCCAGCAGTTTCGGGACCCTTCTAAACACTGAAGCTTTCTTT